The T cell receptor (beta chain) described here comes from a study of cytomegalovirus exposure and HLA in healthy donors. Method: immunoSEQ multiplex PCR; TCRdb's copy keeps in-frame clones and lacks some. The repertoire holds 100,000 to 120,000 clones, with over 85% as singletons. The donors formed part of the approximately 120-subject validation cohort, distinct from the roughly 700-subject first cohort. Study-wide findings and caveats: Despite most TCR sequences being rare, some public TCRs occurred in many donors. It was 160 or so TCR beta chains that were listed as cytomegalovirus-associated.

Regarding this clone: Its antigen is not known.

V shed 4 bases, J shed 11 bases, and the junction held 5 bases outside the gene matches. Germline V gives CDR1 MNHNY, CDR2 SVGAGI (reference sequence). This CDR3 contains 14 residues. The chain links TRBV6-6 to TRBJ2-1, with TRBD2 matching over 13 bases. The TCR originated in a woman between 18 and 29 years old in good health and CMV-seronegative. The sequenced sample consisted of PBMCs. For the CDR3, the DNA is TGTGCCAGCAGTTTCCGGACTAGCGGGAGTAAGCAGTTCTTC. The encoded protein is CASSFRTSGSKQFF.